The present entry profiles one TCR beta chain with its context. V was cut by 4 bases and J by 4 bases, with 7 bases left in between. CDR3 size: 13 residues. CDR1 and CDR2 (germline): SGHTA, FQGNSA. Sequencing of TCR beta drew on CD8+ and CD4+ T cells from blood. The control group consisted of healthy donors matched for age and sex. CD8+ and CD4+ T cells were negatively isolated; TEMRA cells were FACS-enriched. Reverse transcription used about 0.45 to 1 ug RNA and random hexamers. A multiplex approach, immunoSEQ multiplex PCR, amplified TCR beta CDR3 across 54 Vbeta and 13 Jbeta. MiXCR was run by TCRdb on the immunoSEQ multiplex PCR reads, yielding one entry per CDR3 protein. The data show fewer than 250,000 distinct CDR3 sequences, with roughly 92% seen just once and 0.1% held by the top ten. This record belongs to a study of CD8 T cells in Susac syndrome.

This receptor was obtained from a human donor in good health. The sequenced material came from CD4+ T cells from PBMCs. This chain links TRBV7-2 with TRBJ2-2; D not certain. In nucleotides, the CDR3 is TGTGCCAGCAGCTATTTGGTCACCGGGGAGCTGTTTTTT. Encoded protein: CASSYLVTGELFF.